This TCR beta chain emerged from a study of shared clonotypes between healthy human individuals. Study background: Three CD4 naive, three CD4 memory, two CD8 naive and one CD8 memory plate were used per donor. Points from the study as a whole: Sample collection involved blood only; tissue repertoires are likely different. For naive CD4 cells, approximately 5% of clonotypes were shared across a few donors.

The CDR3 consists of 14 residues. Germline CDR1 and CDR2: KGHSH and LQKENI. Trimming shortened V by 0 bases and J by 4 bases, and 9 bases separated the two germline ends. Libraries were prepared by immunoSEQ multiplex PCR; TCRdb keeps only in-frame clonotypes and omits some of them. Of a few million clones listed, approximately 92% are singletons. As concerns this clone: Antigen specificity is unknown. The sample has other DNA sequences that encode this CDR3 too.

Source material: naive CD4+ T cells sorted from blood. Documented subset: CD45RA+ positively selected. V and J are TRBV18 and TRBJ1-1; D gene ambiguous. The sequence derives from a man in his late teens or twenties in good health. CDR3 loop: CASSPPGRGTEAFF. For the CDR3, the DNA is TGTGCCAGCTCACCACCAGGGAGAGGCACTGAAGCTTTCTTT.